This T cell receptor beta chain came from a study of cytotoxic CD8 clonotypes in ibrutinib-treated CLL. Study-wide context: Patients: roughly ten relapsed/refractory, approximately 15 treatment-naive, roughly 17 IGHV unmutated. Response sampling took place at median approximately eleven months of treatment, range 6 to 36.

Details on this clone: Antigen unknown.

Notes on the study in general: Stable or contracted on treatment, public clonotypes were also uncommon.

The protocol was immunoSEQ multiplex PCR, while the TCRdb copy is restricted to in-frame clones and leaves out a portion. The data contain approximately 40,000 clones, about 70% of them seen just once; the ten biggest clones take up around 9.1%. The CDR3 covers 15 residues. Germline assignment: CDR1 SGHTA and CDR2 FQGNSA. V lost 4 bases and J 1 base, leaving 13 bases between the germline ends. The specimen was PBMCs, collected at disease progression, from a patient treated with ibrutinib. This TCR was sampled from a human donor with chronic lymphocytic leukemia. This chain connects TRBV7-2 to TRBJ1-1, with D possibly TRBD1 on 5 matching bases. CDR3 bases: TGTGCCAGCAGCTCCCAGGGCGCCGGGAACACTGAAGCTTTCTTT. This gives the protein CASSSQGAGNTEAFF. Complete variable domain (other parts from reference TRBV7-2 and TRBJ1-1): GAGVSQSPSNKVTEKGKDVELRCDPISGHTALYWYRQSLGQGLEFLIYFQGNSAPDKSGLPSDRFSAERTGGSVSTLTIQRTQQEDSAVYLCASSSQGAGNTEAFFGQGTRLTVV.